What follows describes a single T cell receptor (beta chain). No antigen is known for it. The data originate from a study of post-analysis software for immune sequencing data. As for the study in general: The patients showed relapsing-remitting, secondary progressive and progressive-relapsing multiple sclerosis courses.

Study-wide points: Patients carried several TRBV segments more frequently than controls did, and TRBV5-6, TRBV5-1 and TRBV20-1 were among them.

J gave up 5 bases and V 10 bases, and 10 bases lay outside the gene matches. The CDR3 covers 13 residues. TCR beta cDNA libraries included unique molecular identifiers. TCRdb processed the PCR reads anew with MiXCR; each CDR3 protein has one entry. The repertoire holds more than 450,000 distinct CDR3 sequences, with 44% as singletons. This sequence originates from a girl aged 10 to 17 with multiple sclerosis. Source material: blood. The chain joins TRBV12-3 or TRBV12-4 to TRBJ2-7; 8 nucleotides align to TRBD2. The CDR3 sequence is CATRGGSRNEQYF. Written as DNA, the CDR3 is TGTGCCACTCGGGGGGGAAGTAGGAACGAGCAGTACTTC.